The rows below give T cell receptor beta chains drawn from one sample of a study of shared T cell receptors in the human thymus. Some clones are missing from TCRdb's copy, which holds only in-frame ones; the method was immunoSEQ multiplex PCR. The profile covers roughly 560,000 clones, with around 78% appearing a single time and about 0.012% taken by the ten largest. Another study also made use of these data, one on human thymus T cells.

Sequenced input: thymocytes. The receptors derive from a boy in the first two years of life with a congenital heart defect. The CDR3 runs from the conserved cysteine through the conserved F or W. A D gene is named only where the DNA matches it firmly. The size field is filled for only some rows; it gives once, few, many or a size class.

j_gene: TRBJ2-3; v_gene: TRBV11-2; d_gene: TRBD2; abundance: .; len: 18; CDR3nt: TGTGCCAGCAGCCTCCCTCGGGAGGGTCCCCACTCGGCAGATACGCAGTATTTT; CDR3aa: CASSLPREGPHSADTQYF
j_gene: TRBJ2-7; v_gene: TRBV20-1; d_gene: .; abundance: once; len: 11; CDR3nt: TGCAGTGCTGGAGACCTTTTCGAGCAGTACTTC; CDR3aa: CSAGDLFEQYF
j_gene: TRBJ1-1; v_gene: TRBV15; d_gene: TRBD1; abundance: .; len: 16; CDR3nt: TGTGCCACCAGCAGAGTTCGGACAGGGGGAAGGACTGAAGCTTTCTTT; CDR3aa: CATSRVRTGGRTEAFF
j_gene: TRBJ1-1; v_gene: TRBV30; d_gene: .; abundance: few; len: 13; CDR3nt: TGTGCCTGGAGTGAGGGGGTTTCGTCTGAAGCTTTCTTT; CDR3aa: CAWSEGVSSEAFF
j_gene: TRBJ2-7; v_gene: TRBV7-8; d_gene: .; abundance: once; len: 13; CDR3nt: TGTGCCAGCAGCTTAGTAGGGGTGGGCGAGCAGTACTTC; CDR3aa: CASSLVGVGEQYF
j_gene: TRBJ2-7; v_gene: TRBV28; d_gene: TRBD1; abundance: .; len: 18; CDR3nt: TGTGCCAGCAGTTGCCCGGTGGCCCCGGGACAGGGGCCCTACGAGCAGTACTTC; CDR3aa: CASSCPVAPGQGPYEQYF
j_gene: TRBJ2-1; v_gene: TRBV4-2; d_gene: TRBD2; abundance: .; len: 17; CDR3nt: TGTGCCAGCAGCCAAGAGGCGGGGCTAGCGGGTCTGAATGAGCAGTTCTTC; CDR3aa: CASSQEAGLAGLNEQFF
j_gene: TRBJ1-2; v_gene: TRBV11-2; d_gene: .; abundance: once; len: 16; CDR3nt: TGTGCCAGCAGCTTAGATGGGAGACACGGGAACTATGGCTACACCTTC; CDR3aa: CASSLDGRHGNYGYTF
j_gene: TRBJ2-7; v_gene: TRBV5-6; d_gene: .; abundance: .; len: 14; CDR3nt: TGTGCCAGCAGTTCGATCACCCTCAGTTACGAGCAGTACTTC; CDR3aa: CASSSITLSYEQYF
j_gene: TRBJ2-2; v_gene: TRBV15; d_gene: TRBD1; abundance: .; len: 18; CDR3nt: TGTGCCACCAGCAGACCAAGACCGGGACAGGGGTTTGTCGGGGAGCTGTTTTTT; CDR3aa: CATSRPRPGQGFVGELFF
j_gene: TRBJ2-5; v_gene: TRBV30; d_gene: TRBD2; abundance: .; len: 17; CDR3nt: TGTGCCTGGGGTCGCCGGGGACTAGCGGGAGAAAGGGAGACCCAGTACTTC; CDR3aa: CAWGRRGLAGERETQYF
j_gene: TRBJ2-1; v_gene: TRBV2; d_gene: TRBD2; abundance: .; len: 15; CDR3nt: TGTGCCAGCAGTTGGACTAGCGGGAGATACAATGAGCAGTTCTTC; CDR3aa: CASSWTSGRYNEQFF
j_gene: TRBJ2-7; v_gene: TRBV5-1; d_gene: .; abundance: .; len: 17; CDR3nt: TGCGCCAGCAGCACCCCGACAGGGGTCGGGACTAACTACGAGCAGTACTTC; CDR3aa: CASSTPTGVGTNYEQYF
j_gene: TRBJ2-7; v_gene: TRBV4-1; d_gene: .; abundance: once; len: 19; CDR3nt: TGCGCCAGCAGCCAGGGGACAGGGGGCATCGGACTAGCGGGCTACGAGCAGTACTTC; CDR3aa: CASSQGTGGIGLAGYEQYF
j_gene: TRBJ1-5; v_gene: TRBV7-8; d_gene: .; abundance: .; len: 18; CDR3nt: TGTGCCAGCAGCCCAACCGGTACAGGGCAATTTGACAATCAGCCCCAGCATTTT; CDR3aa: CASSPTGTGQFDNQPQHF
j_gene: TRBJ2-1; v_gene: TRBV2; d_gene: .; abundance: .; len: 13; CDR3nt: TGTGCCAGCAGCGCCCCCAGGGGCAATGAGCAGTTCTTC; CDR3aa: CASSAPRGNEQFF
j_gene: TRBJ2-5; v_gene: TRBV28; d_gene: TRBD2; abundance: .; len: 13; CDR3nt: TGTGCCAGCAGCGAAGGGAGGGGAGAGACCCAGTACTTC; CDR3aa: CASSEGRGETQYF
j_gene: TRBJ2-3; v_gene: TRBV9; d_gene: TRBD2; abundance: .; len: 16; CDR3nt: TGTGCCAGCAGCCTATCGCCGGGACTAGCGGAGGATACGCAGTATTTT; CDR3aa: CASSLSPGLAEDTQYF
j_gene: TRBJ2-3; v_gene: TRBV7-8; d_gene: TRBD2; abundance: .; len: 16; CDR3nt: TGTGCCAGCCCCCCCTCGGCGGGAGGGGGTTCTGATACGCAGTATTTT; CDR3aa: CASPPSAGGGSDTQYF
j_gene: TRBJ2-2; v_gene: TRBV9; d_gene: .; abundance: .; len: 15; CDR3nt: TGTGCCAGCAGCCCAACCCAGACCCCAGGCGGGGAGCTGTTTTTT; CDR3aa: CASSPTQTPGGELFF
j_gene: TRBJ2-7; v_gene: TRBV5-1; d_gene: TRBD2; abundance: .; len: 14; CDR3nt: TGCGCCAGCAGCCCCAGCGGGAGGTATTACGAGCAGTACTTC; CDR3aa: CASSPSGRYYEQYF
j_gene: TRBJ2-7; v_gene: TRBV7-3; d_gene: .; abundance: .; len: 15; CDR3nt: TGTGCCAGCAGCCCGTTGGGGGGACTTGTGGACGAGCAGTACTTC; CDR3aa: CASSPLGGLVDEQYF
j_gene: TRBJ2-7; v_gene: TRBV19; d_gene: .; abundance: .; len: 16; CDR3nt: TGTGCCAGTAGTATAGATATCGAGGGAGGACCGGGGGAGCAGTACTTC; CDR3aa: CASSIDIEGGPGEQYF
j_gene: TRBJ2-1; v_gene: TRBV14; d_gene: TRBD2; abundance: .; len: 14; CDR3nt: TGTGCCAGCAGCCGAGGACTAGCGGGAGATGAGCAGTTCTTC; CDR3aa: CASSRGLAGDEQFF
j_gene: TRBJ2-7; v_gene: TRBV15; d_gene: .; abundance: .; len: 16; CDR3nt: TGTGCCACCAGCAGAGATCTTCGCAGGAAAACCTACGAGCAGTACTTC; CDR3aa: CATSRDLRRKTYEQYF
j_gene: TRBJ2-2; v_gene: TRBV29-1; d_gene: TRBD1; abundance: .; len: 13; CDR3nt: TGCAGCGCACAGGGGGCTAGCACCGGGGAGCTGTTTTTT; CDR3aa: CSAQGASTGELFF